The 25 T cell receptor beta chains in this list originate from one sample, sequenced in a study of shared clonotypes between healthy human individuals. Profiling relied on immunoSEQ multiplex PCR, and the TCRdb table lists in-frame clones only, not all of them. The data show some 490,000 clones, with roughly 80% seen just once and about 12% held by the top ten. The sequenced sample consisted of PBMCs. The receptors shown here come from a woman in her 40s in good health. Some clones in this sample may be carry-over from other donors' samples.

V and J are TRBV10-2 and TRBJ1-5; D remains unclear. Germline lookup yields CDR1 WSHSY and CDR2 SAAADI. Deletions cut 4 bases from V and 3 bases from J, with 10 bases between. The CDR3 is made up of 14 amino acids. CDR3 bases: TGCGCCAGCAGTGGCCAGGAGATCAATCAGCCCCAGCATTTT. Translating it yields CASSGQEINQPQHF.

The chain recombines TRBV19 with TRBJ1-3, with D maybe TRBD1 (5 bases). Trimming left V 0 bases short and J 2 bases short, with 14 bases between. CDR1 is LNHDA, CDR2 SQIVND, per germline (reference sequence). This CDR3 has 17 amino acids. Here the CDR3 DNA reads TGTGCCAGTAGTATAGATCGTGGGGGAGCTCCTGGAAACACCATATATTTT. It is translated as CASSIDRGGAPGNTIYF.

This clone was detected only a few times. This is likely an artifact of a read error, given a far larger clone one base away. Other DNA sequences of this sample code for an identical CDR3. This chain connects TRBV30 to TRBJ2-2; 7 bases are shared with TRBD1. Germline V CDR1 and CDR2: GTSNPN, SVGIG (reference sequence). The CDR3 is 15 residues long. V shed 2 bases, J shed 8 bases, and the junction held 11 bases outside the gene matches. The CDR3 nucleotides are TGTGCCTGGAGTATGACGACAGGGCGTCCAGGGGAGCTGTTTTTT. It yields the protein CAWSMTTGRPGELFF.

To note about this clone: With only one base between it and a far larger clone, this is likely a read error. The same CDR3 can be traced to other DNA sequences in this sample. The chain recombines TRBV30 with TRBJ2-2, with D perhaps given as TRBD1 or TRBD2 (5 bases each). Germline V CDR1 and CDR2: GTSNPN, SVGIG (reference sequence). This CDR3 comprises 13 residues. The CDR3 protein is CAWSIREVGELFF. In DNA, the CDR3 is TGTGCCTGGAGTATCAGGGAAGTGGGGGAACTGTTTTTT.

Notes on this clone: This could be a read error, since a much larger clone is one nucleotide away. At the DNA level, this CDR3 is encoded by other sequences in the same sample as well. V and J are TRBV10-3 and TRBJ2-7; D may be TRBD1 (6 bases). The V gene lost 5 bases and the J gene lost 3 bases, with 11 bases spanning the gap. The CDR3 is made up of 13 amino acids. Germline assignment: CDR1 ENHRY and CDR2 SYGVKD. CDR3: CAISPTGNYEQYF. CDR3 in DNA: TGTGCCATCAGTCCTACAGGGAACTACGAGCAGTACTTC.

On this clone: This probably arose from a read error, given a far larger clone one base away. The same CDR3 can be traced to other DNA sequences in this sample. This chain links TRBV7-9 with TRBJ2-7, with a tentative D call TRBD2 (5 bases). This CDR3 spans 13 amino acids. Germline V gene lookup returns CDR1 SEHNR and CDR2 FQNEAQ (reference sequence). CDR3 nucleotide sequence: TGCGCCAGCAGCCCCTGGGCGGAGGTCGAGCAGTACTTC. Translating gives CASSPWAEVEQYF.

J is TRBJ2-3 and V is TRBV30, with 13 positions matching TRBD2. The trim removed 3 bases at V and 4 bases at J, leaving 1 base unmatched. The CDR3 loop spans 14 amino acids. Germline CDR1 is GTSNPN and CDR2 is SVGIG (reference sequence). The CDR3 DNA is TGTGCCTGGAGGGGACTAGCGGGATCAGATACGCAGTATTTT. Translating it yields CAWRGLAGSDTQYF.

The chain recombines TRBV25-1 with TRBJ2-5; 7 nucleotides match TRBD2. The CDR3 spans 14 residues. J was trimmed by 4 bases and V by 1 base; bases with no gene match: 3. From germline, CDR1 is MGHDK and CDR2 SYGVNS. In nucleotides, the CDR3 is TGTGCCAGCAGTGAATGGGTAGCGGGAGAGACCCAGTACTTC. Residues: CASSEWVAGETQYF.

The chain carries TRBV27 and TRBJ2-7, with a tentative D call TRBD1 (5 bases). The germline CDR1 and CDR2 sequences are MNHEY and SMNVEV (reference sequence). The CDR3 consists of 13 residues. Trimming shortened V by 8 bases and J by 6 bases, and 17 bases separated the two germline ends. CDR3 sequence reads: CASGDSSGGEQYF. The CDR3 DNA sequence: TGTGCCAGCGGTGACAGTTCAGGCGGCGAGCAGTACTTC.

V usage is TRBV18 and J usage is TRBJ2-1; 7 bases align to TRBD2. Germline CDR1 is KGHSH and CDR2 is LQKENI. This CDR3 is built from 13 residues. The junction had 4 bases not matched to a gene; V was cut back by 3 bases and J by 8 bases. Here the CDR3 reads CASSPGLRDEQFF. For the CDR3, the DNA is TGTGCCAGCTCACCGGGACTACGCGATGAGCAGTTCTTC.

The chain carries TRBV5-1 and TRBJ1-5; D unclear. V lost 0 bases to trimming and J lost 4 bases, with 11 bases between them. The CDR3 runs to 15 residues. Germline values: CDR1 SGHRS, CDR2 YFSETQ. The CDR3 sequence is CASSLGIDGNQPQHF. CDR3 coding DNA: TGCGCCAGCAGCTTGGGGATTGATGGGAATCAGCCCCAGCATTTT.

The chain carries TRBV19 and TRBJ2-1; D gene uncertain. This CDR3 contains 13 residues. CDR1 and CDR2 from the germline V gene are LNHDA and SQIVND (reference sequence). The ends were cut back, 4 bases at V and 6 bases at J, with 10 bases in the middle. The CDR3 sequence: CASSTHDINEQFF. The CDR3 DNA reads TGTGCCAGTAGTACCCATGATATCAATGAGCAGTTCTTC.

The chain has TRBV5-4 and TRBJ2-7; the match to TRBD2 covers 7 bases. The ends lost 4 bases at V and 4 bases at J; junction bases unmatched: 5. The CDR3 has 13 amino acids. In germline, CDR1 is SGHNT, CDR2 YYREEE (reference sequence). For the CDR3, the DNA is TGTGCCAGCAGCCGGGACTATGTGTACGAGCAGTACTTC. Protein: CASSRDYVYEQYF.

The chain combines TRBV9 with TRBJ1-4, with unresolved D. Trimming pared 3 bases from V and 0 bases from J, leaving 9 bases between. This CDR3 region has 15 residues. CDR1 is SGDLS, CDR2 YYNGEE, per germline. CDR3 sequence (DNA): TGTGCCAGCAGCGCGGGCCTCACAACTAATGAAAAACTGTTTTTT. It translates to CASSAGLTTNEKLFF.

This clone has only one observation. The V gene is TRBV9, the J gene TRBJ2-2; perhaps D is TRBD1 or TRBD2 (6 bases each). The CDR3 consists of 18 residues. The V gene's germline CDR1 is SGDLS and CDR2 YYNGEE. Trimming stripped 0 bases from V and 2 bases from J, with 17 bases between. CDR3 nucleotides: TGTGCCAGCAGCGTAGAGGAGGGGGAGATCCTTAACACCGGGGAGCTGTTTTTT. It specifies CASSVEEGEILNTGELFF.

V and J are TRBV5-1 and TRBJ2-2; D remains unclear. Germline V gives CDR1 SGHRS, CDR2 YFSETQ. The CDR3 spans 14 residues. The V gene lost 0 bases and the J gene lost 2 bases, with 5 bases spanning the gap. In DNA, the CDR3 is TGCGCCAGCAGCTTGGTCCACAACACCGGGGAGCTGTTTTTT. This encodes CASSLVHNTGELFF. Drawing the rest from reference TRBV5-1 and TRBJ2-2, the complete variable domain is KAGVTQTPRYLIKTRGQQVTLSCSPISGHRSVSWYQQTPGQGLQFLFEYFSETQRNKGNFPGRFSGRQFSNSRSEMNVSTLELGDSALYLCASSLVHNTGELFFGEGSRLTVL.

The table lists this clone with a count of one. CDR3 loop: CASSYEGASNQPQHF. As DNA, the CDR3 is TGTGCCAGCAGTTACGAAGGGGCAAGCAATCAGCCCCAGCATTTT. This sequence joins TRBV6-6 and TRBJ1-5; D perhaps matches TRBD1 (5 bases). Trimming stripped 2 bases from V and 1 base from J, with 9 bases between. Germline V CDR1 and CDR2: MNHNY, SVGAGI (reference sequence). This CDR3 comprises 15 residues.

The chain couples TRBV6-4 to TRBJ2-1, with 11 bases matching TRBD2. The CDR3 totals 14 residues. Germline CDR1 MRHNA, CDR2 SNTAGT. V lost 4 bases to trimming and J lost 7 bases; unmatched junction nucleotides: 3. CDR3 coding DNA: TGTGCCAGCAGTGCGACTAGCGGGGTTAATGAGCAGTTCTTC. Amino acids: CASSATSGVNEQFF.

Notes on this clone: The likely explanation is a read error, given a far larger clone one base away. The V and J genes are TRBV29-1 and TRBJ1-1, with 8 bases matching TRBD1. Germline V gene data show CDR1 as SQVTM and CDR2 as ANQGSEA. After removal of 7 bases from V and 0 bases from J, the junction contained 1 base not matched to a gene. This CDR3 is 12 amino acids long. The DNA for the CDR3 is TGCAGCGCGGACAGGGTGAACACTGAAGCTTTCTTT. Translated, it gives CSADRVNTEAFF.

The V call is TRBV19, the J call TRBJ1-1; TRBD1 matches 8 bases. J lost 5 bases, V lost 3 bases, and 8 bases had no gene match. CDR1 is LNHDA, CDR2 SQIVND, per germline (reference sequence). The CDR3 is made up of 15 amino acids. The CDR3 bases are TGTGCCAGTAGTATCTTAGGACAGGGTCGTACTGAAGCTTTCTTT. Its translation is CASSILGQGRTEAFF. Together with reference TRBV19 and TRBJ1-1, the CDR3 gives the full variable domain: DGGITQSPKYLFRKEGQNVTLSCEQNLNHDAMYWYRQDPGQGLRLIYYSQIVNDFQKGDIAEGYSVSREKKESFPLTVTSAQKNPTAFYLCASSILGQGRTEAFFGQGTRLTVV.

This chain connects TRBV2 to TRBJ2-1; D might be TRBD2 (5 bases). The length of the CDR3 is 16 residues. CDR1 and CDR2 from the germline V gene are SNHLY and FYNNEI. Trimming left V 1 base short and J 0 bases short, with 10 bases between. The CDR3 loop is CASSEGGPYSYNEQFF. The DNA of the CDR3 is TGTGCCAGCAGTGAAGGAGGGCCTTACTCCTACAATGAGCAGTTCTTC.

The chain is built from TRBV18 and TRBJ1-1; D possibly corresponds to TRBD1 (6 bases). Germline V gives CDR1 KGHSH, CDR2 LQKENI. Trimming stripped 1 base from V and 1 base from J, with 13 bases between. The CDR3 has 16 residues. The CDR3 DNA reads TGTGCCAGCTCACCACGCGGGGGGCGTCAGAACACTGAAGCTTTCTTT. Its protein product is CASSPRGGRQNTEAFF.

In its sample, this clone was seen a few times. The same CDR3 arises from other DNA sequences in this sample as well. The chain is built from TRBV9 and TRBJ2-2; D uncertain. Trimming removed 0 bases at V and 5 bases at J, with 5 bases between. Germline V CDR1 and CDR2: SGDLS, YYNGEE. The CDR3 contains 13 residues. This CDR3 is CASSVGPTGELFF. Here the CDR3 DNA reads TGTGCCAGCAGCGTAGGGCCGACCGGGGAGCTGTTTTTT.

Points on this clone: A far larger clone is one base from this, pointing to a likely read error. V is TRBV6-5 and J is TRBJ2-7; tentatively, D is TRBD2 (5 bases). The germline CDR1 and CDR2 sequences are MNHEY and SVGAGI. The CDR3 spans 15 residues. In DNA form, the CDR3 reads TGTGCCAGCAGTTATTGGTCCGGAGGTCCCTACGAGCGGTACTTC. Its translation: CASSYWSGGPYERYF.

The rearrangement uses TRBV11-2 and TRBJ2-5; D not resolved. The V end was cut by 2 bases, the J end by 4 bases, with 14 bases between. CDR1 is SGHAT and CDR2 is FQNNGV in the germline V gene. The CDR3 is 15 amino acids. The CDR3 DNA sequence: TGTGCCAGCAGCTTATCTCCGGGCCCGTCAGAGACCCAGTACTTC. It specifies CASSLSPGPSETQYF. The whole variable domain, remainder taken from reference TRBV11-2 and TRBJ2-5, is EAGVAQSPRYKIIEKRQSVAFWCNPISGHATLYWYQQILGQGPKLLIQFQNNGVVDDSQLPKDRFSAERLKGVDSTLKIQPAKLEDSAVYLCASSLSPGPSETQYFGPGTRLLVL.